This T cell receptor beta chain was sequenced in a study of a mutant IDH1 vaccine in newly diagnosed glioma. Looking at the study overall: Former treatment meant radiotherapy, temozolomide, or both; the majority had gotten both. At week 47 came visit V13, while visit V12 had come at week 35.

Only in-frame clones appear in the TCRdb table, and some are missing; sequencing was by immunoSEQ multiplex PCR. The sample consists of approximately 47,000 clones, 88% of them appearing once. On this clone: The antigen remains unidentified.

This sample's time point: week 35, safety follow-up. The vaccine gave 300 ug of a 20-mer mutant IDH1 peptide subcutaneously per dose. CDR1 and CDR2 (germline): LGHNA, YNFKEQ. The CDR3 length is 16 residues. The V gene lost 4 bases and the J gene lost 6 bases, with 18 bases spanning the gap. Whole-study findings and limits: The study observed vaccine-induced immune responses in more than 80% of patients.

The origin of this receptor is a woman aged 40 to 50 with glioma. This rearrangement joins TRBV4-2 to TRBJ2-2; D may be TRBD2 (6 bases). The specimen comprised PBMCs, sampled from a glioma patient whose treatment included an IDH1 peptide vaccine. The CDR3 sequence: CASSPGEERNAGELFF. Here the CDR3 DNA reads TGTGCCAGCAGCCCCGGGGAGGAACGAAACGCCGGGGAGCTGTTTTTT.